A selection of T cell receptor beta chains follows, all from one sample in a study of OX40 agonist ivuxolimab in advanced cancers. Profiled with immunoSEQ multiplex PCR; TCRdb holds only in-frame clones, not every one. The sample lists around 68,000 clones; over 75% were seen once. Sample: CD4+ or CD8+ T cells sorted from blood, taken in a trial of the OX40 agonist ivuxolimab. The receptors stem from an adult with an advanced solid tumor such as melanoma, head and neck, liver or kidney cancer. The CDR3 runs from the conserved cysteine through the conserved F or W. D genes are given only for firm matches. Rows may omit the clone size; those that give it use once, few, many or a size class.

clone_size: .; j_call: TRBJ1-5; d_call: TRBD1; v_call: TRBV7-2; cdr3_aa: CASSATGERNQPQHF; cdr3_nt: TGTGCCAGCAGCGCCACAGGGGAGCGCAATCAGCCCCAGCATTTT
clone_size: .; j_call: TRBJ2-3; d_call: TRBD2; v_call: TRBV5-8; cdr3_aa: CASSVGGARDTQYF; cdr3_nt: TGTGCCAGCAGCGTCGGGGGGGCAAGAGATACGCAGTATTTT
clone_size: .; j_call: TRBJ1-1; d_call: .; v_call: TRBV2; cdr3_aa: CASISGTMNTEAFF; cdr3_nt: TGTGCCAGCATAAGTGGGACCATGAACACTGAAGCTTTCTTT
clone_size: .; j_call: TRBJ2-1; d_call: TRBD2; v_call: TRBV5-1; cdr3_aa: CASRLAGGYNEQFF; cdr3_nt: TGCGCCAGCCGACTAGCGGGGGGGTACAATGAGCAGTTCTTC
clone_size: .; j_call: TRBJ2-3; d_call: TRBD2; v_call: TRBV7-2; cdr3_aa: CASSWTSGGTDTQYF; cdr3_nt: TGTGCCAGCAGCTGGACTAGCGGGGGCACAGATACGCAGTATTTT
clone_size: .; j_call: TRBJ1-1; d_call: TRBD1; v_call: TRBV7-9; cdr3_aa: CASSRSYRGFTEAFF; cdr3_nt: TGTGCCAGCAGCAGAAGTTACAGGGGGTTCACTGAAGCTTTCTTT
clone_size: .; j_call: TRBJ2-7; d_call: .; v_call: TRBV7-2; cdr3_aa: CASSSLGGFVLYEQYF; cdr3_nt: TGTGCCAGCAGCTCCCTGGGGGGCTTTGTTTTGTACGAGCAGTACTTC
clone_size: .; j_call: TRBJ1-1; d_call: .; v_call: TRBV6-5; cdr3_aa: CASSGTSGHTEAFF; cdr3_nt: TGTGCCAGCAGTGGAACCAGCGGGCACACTGAAGCTTTCTTT
clone_size: .; j_call: TRBJ2-6; d_call: .; v_call: TRBV6-5; cdr3_aa: CASSYDHSSGANVLTF; cdr3_nt: TGTGCCAGCAGTTACGACCACAGTTCTGGGGCCAACGTCCTGACTTTC
clone_size: .; j_call: TRBJ2-7; d_call: .; v_call: TRBV6-5; cdr3_aa: CASSYSGTGTYEQYF; cdr3_nt: TGTGCCAGCAGTTACTCCGGGACGGGAACCTACGAGCAGTACTTC
clone_size: .; j_call: TRBJ1-5; d_call: TRBD1; v_call: TRBV19; cdr3_aa: CASSSGQGNQPQHF; cdr3_nt: TGTGCCAGTAGTTCGGGACAGGGGAATCAGCCCCAGCATTTT
clone_size: .; j_call: TRBJ1-1; d_call: .; v_call: TRBV10-1; cdr3_aa: CASSDRQNMNTEAFF; cdr3_nt: TGCGCCAGCAGTGACCGACAGAACATGAACACTGAAGCTTTCTTT
clone_size: .; j_call: TRBJ1-1; d_call: TRBD1; v_call: TRBV6-6; cdr3_aa: CASSSGGLNTEAFF; cdr3_nt: TGTGCCAGCAGTTCAGGGGGCTTGAACACTGAAGCTTTCTTT
clone_size: .; j_call: TRBJ1-1; d_call: .; v_call: TRBV6-1; cdr3_aa: CASRARTVTEAFF; cdr3_nt: TGTGCCAGCAGAGCCCGGACAGTTACTGAAGCTTTCTTT
clone_size: .; j_call: TRBJ1-3; d_call: .; v_call: TRBV15; cdr3_aa: CATSRLPSFSGNTIYF; cdr3_nt: TGTGCCACCAGCAGACTACCCAGTTTCTCTGGAAACACCATATATTTT
clone_size: .; j_call: TRBJ1-3; d_call: TRBD1; v_call: TRBV2; cdr3_aa: CASSPGTANSGNTIYF; cdr3_nt: TGTGCCAGCAGCCCTGGGACAGCCAACTCTGGAAACACCATATATTTT
clone_size: .; j_call: TRBJ2-1; d_call: .; v_call: TRBV18; cdr3_aa: CASSHNAGTDLYEQFF; cdr3_nt: TGTGCCAGCTCACACAATGCCGGGACTGATTTGTATGAGCAGTTCTTC
clone_size: once; j_call: TRBJ2-5; d_call: .; v_call: TRBV20-1; cdr3_aa: CSALQETQYF; cdr3_nt: TGCAGTGCCCTACAAGAGACCCAGTACTTC
clone_size: .; j_call: TRBJ1-4; d_call: .; v_call: TRBV7-2; cdr3_aa: CASSFGQRNEKLFF; cdr3_nt: TGTGCCAGCAGCTTTGGGCAGAGAAATGAAAAACTGTTTTTT
clone_size: .; j_call: TRBJ1-5; d_call: .; v_call: TRBV28; cdr3_aa: CASTLYYQPQHF; cdr3_nt: TGTGCCAGCACCTTATATTATCAGCCCCAGCATTTT
clone_size: .; j_call: TRBJ2-7; d_call: .; v_call: TRBV11-2; cdr3_aa: CASSLVDSYEQYF; cdr3_nt: TGTGCCAGCAGCTTAGTCGACAGCTACGAGCAGTACTTC
clone_size: .; j_call: TRBJ1-6; d_call: TRBD1; v_call: TRBV4-1; cdr3_aa: CASSQRGQGDSPLHF; cdr3_nt: TGCGCCAGCAGCCAAAGGGGACAGGGAGATTCACCCCTCCACTTT
clone_size: .; j_call: TRBJ1-2; d_call: TRBD1; v_call: TRBV4-3; cdr3_aa: CASSLPGQPVDGYTF; cdr3_nt: TGCGCCAGCAGCCTACCGGGACAGCCTGTGGACGGCTACACCTTC
clone_size: .; j_call: TRBJ2-7; d_call: .; v_call: TRBV5-4; cdr3_aa: CASSSPYYEQYF; cdr3_nt: TGTGCCAGCAGCTCTCCATATTACGAGCAGTACTTC
clone_size: few; j_call: TRBJ1-6; d_call: TRBD1; v_call: TRBV5-4; cdr3_aa: CASSKGQGADSPLHF; cdr3_nt: TGTGCCAGCAGCAAGGGACAGGGGGCGGATTCACCCCTCCACTTT
clone_size: .; j_call: TRBJ1-3; d_call: .; v_call: TRBV27; cdr3_aa: CASSTHSGNTIYF; cdr3_nt: TGTGCCAGCAGTACCCACTCTGGAAACACCATATATTTT
clone_size: .; j_call: TRBJ1-2; d_call: .; v_call: TRBV7-8; cdr3_aa: CASSRQSRRLVVVNYGYTF; cdr3_nt: TGTGCCAGCAGCAGACAATCCCGGCGCCTCGTGGTGGTTAACTATGGCTACACCTTC
clone_size: .; j_call: TRBJ2-7; d_call: .; v_call: TRBV9; cdr3_aa: CASSVIGSSYEQYF; cdr3_nt: TGTGCCAGCAGCGTTATCGGCAGTTCCTACGAGCAGTACTTC
clone_size: once; j_call: TRBJ2-2; d_call: .; v_call: TRBV11-3; cdr3_aa: CASSLDRDNTGELFF; cdr3_nt: TGTGCCAGCAGCTTAGACAGAGACAACACCGGGGAGCTGTTTTTT
clone_size: .; j_call: TRBJ2-7; d_call: TRBD1; v_call: TRBV19; cdr3_aa: CATRDRASYEQYF; cdr3_nt: TGTGCCACCCGGGACAGGGCCTCCTACGAGCAGTACTTC
clone_size: .; j_call: TRBJ1-2; d_call: .; v_call: TRBV27; cdr3_aa: CASSERQAYGYTF; cdr3_nt: TGTGCCAGCAGTGAGAGACAGGCCTATGGCTACACCTTC
clone_size: .; j_call: TRBJ2-5; d_call: TRBD1; v_call: TRBV11-2; cdr3_aa: CASSPRTGQETQYF; cdr3_nt: TGTGCCAGCAGCCCGAGGACAGGACAAGAGACCCAGTACTTC
clone_size: once; j_call: TRBJ2-3; d_call: TRBD1; v_call: TRBV5-1; cdr3_aa: CASSPDRGLTDTQYF; cdr3_nt: TGCGCCAGCAGCCCGGACAGGGGACTCACAGATACGCAGTATTTT
clone_size: .; j_call: TRBJ1-2; d_call: TRBD1; v_call: TRBV5-4; cdr3_aa: CASSPGTDPNYGYTF; cdr3_nt: TGTGCCAGCAGCCCAGGGACAGACCCTAACTATGGCTACACCTTC
clone_size: .; j_call: TRBJ2-7; d_call: .; v_call: TRBV6-1; cdr3_aa: CATKRGNQYF; cdr3_nt: TGTGCCACAAAAAGGGGGAATCAGTACTTC
clone_size: .; j_call: TRBJ1-4; d_call: TRBD1; v_call: TRBV4-3; cdr3_aa: CASSQGGGQGKKLFF; cdr3_nt: TGCGCCAGCAGCCAAGGGGGGGGACAGGGGAAAAAACTGTTTTTT
clone_size: once; j_call: TRBJ2-5; d_call: TRBD1; v_call: TRBV18; cdr3_aa: CASSPPGGQRETQYF; cdr3_nt: TGTGCCAGCTCACCACCAGGGGGCCAACGGGAGACCCAGTACTTC
clone_size: .; j_call: TRBJ2-4; d_call: .; v_call: TRBV29-1; cdr3_aa: CSALTQNIQYF; cdr3_nt: TGCAGCGCCCTGACCCAAAACATTCAGTACTTC
clone_size: .; j_call: TRBJ1-1; d_call: TRBD1; v_call: TRBV7-9; cdr3_aa: CASSPQTGGRAFF; cdr3_nt: TGTGCCAGCAGCCCCCAGACAGGGGGGCGAGCTTTCTTT
clone_size: .; j_call: TRBJ2-3; d_call: .; v_call: TRBV11-1; cdr3_aa: CASSTPGAGADTQYF; cdr3_nt: TGTGCCAGCAGCACCCCGGGGGCGGGGGCAGATACGCAGTATTTT
clone_size: .; j_call: TRBJ2-3; d_call: TRBD1; v_call: TRBV5-1; cdr3_aa: CASSTGVTDTQYF; cdr3_nt: TGCGCCAGCAGCACAGGGGTCACAGATACGCAGTATTTT
clone_size: .; j_call: TRBJ2-7; d_call: .; v_call: TRBV5-8; cdr3_aa: CASSKGWGRDSYEQYF; cdr3_nt: TGTGCCAGCAGCAAAGGATGGGGGCGAGACTCCTACGAGCAGTACTTC
clone_size: .; j_call: TRBJ2-3; d_call: .; v_call: TRBV7-2; cdr3_aa: CASSLSISTDTQYF; cdr3_nt: TGTGCCAGCAGCCTGAGTATAAGCACAGATACGCAGTATTTT
clone_size: .; j_call: TRBJ2-3; d_call: .; v_call: TRBV15; cdr3_aa: CATGGTTDTQYF; cdr3_nt: TGTGCCACCGGGGGAACCACAGATACGCAGTATTTT
clone_size: .; j_call: TRBJ1-1; d_call: .; v_call: TRBV6-6; cdr3_aa: CASSYYEGTEAFF; cdr3_nt: TGTGCCAGCAGTTACTATGAGGGCACTGAAGCTTTCTTT
clone_size: once; j_call: TRBJ2-6; d_call: .; v_call: TRBV11-2; cdr3_aa: CASSFTTGAGANVLTF; cdr3_nt: TGTGCCAGCAGCTTCACGACGGGGGCTGGGGCCAACGTCCTGACTTTC
clone_size: once; j_call: TRBJ1-4; d_call: .; v_call: TRBV19; cdr3_aa: CASSRTEHEKLFF; cdr3_nt: TGTGCCAGTAGTCGGACAGAGCATGAAAAACTGTTTTTT
clone_size: .; j_call: TRBJ2-4; d_call: .; v_call: TRBV19; cdr3_aa: CASSIGGPVKNIQYF; cdr3_nt: TGTGCCAGTAGTATTGGGGGGCCGGTCAAAAACATTCAGTACTTC
clone_size: .; j_call: TRBJ2-7; d_call: .; v_call: TRBV7-2; cdr3_aa: CASSFTPGFYEQYF; cdr3_nt: TGTGCCAGCAGCTTTACTCCTGGGTTTTACGAGCAGTACTTC
clone_size: few; j_call: TRBJ1-6; d_call: .; v_call: TRBV10-3; cdr3_aa: CAISESTSPLHF; cdr3_nt: TGTGCCATCAGTGAGTCGACTTCACCCCTCCACTTT
clone_size: .; j_call: TRBJ2-1; d_call: .; v_call: TRBV19; cdr3_aa: CASSPPRRLGNEQFF; cdr3_nt: TGTGCCAGTAGCCCCCCCCGGAGGTTGGGCAATGAGCAGTTCTTC
clone_size: .; j_call: TRBJ2-2; d_call: .; v_call: TRBV7-2; cdr3_aa: CASRPPTTNTGELFF; cdr3_nt: TGTGCCAGCAGGCCCCCTACGACGAACACCGGGGAGCTGTTTTTT
clone_size: .; j_call: TRBJ1-1; d_call: .; v_call: TRBV5-4; cdr3_aa: CASSPQNGQNTEAFF; cdr3_nt: TGTGCCAGCAGCCCCCAAAACGGGCAGAACACTGAAGCTTTCTTT
clone_size: .; j_call: TRBJ1-1; d_call: .; v_call: TRBV29-1; cdr3_aa: CSVEDSGLGSTEAFF; cdr3_nt: TGCAGCGTTGAAGATAGTGGACTGGGATCCACTGAAGCTTTCTTT
clone_size: .; j_call: TRBJ2-5; d_call: .; v_call: TRBV5-6; cdr3_aa: CASSFRGTAQETQYF; cdr3_nt: TGTGCCAGCAGTTTCCGGGGAACAGCACAAGAGACCCAGTACTTC